This TCR beta chain was observed in a study of somatic mutations in cytotoxic T cells in rheumatoid arthritis. Overall study context: No treatment had yet been given when patient blood (roughly 28 ml EDTA) was drawn, right after diagnosis. Purity of nearly 100% was reached when some V beta antibody-stained T-cell populations were flow-sorted, including V beta1+ cells sequenced for TCRB. General observations from the study: A largest CD8+ clone above 20% of CD8+ cells occurred in about an eighth of the 65 patients.

This CDR3 has 15 amino acids. Trimming cost V 6 bases and J 7 bases, with 19 bases left between them. Germline lookup yields CDR1 LNHDA and CDR2 SQIVND (reference sequence). In the original analysis: There were rare matches between patient CD8+ clones larger than 1% and published virus-specific TCRB sequences. Sequencing used immunoSEQ multiplex PCR; TCRdb keeps in-frame clones, though not all of them. D and trimming come from the DNA, and the V and J calls and clone size come from that table. The table has 17,000 or so clones, 85% seen once. As to this clone: Its antigen is unknown.

This chain joins TRBV19 and TRBJ2-1, with TRBD1 as a possible D gene (6 bases). The sequence came from a woman aged 40 to 50 with rheumatoid arthritis. The sequenced sample was CD8+ T cells sorted from blood. The chain's CDR3 is CASSLRTELRNEQFF. In DNA form, the CDR3 reads TGTGCCAGTAGCCTTCGGACAGAATTAAGGAATGAGCAGTTCTTC. The whole variable domain, filled in from reference TRBV19 and TRBJ2-1, reads DGGITQSPKYLFRKEGQNVTLSCEQNLNHDAMYWYRQDPGQGLRLIYYSQIVNDFQKGDIAEGYSVSREKKESFPLTVTSAQKNPTAFYLCASSLRTELRNEQFFGPGTRLTVL.